This TCR beta chain originates from a study of cytomegalovirus exposure and HLA in healthy donors. Findings of the study overall: It was confirmed in vitro that a few of the CMV-associated chains were specific for CMV antigens. It was reported that the classifier diagnosed cytomegalovirus status with high specificity and sensitivity in both the original and validation cohorts. Several top significant clusters appeared, in a later analysis, to be linked to common viral pathogens. Later work found that TCR association rates differed between HLA loci; DRB1 had the most and HLA-C the fewest.

Note on this clone: As yet, its antigen is unknown.

The PCR was carried out with 60 Vbeta primers and 13 Jbeta primers. Repertoires were generated with immunoSEQ multiplex PCR, while TCRdb's copy carries only in-frame clones and drops some. The data contain about 150,000 clones, roughly 83% of them singletons. Germline assignment: CDR1 MRHNA and CDR2 SNTAGT. V was pared by 3 bases and J by 3 bases, with 13 bases between. The CDR3 runs to 15 residues. The chain has TRBV6-4 and TRBJ2-3; weak D call: TRBD2 (7 bases). Input material: PBMCs. This clonotype was obtained from a human donor in good health. CDR3 sequence (DNA): TGTGCCAGCAGTGAAGGGGGGGGGAGGACAGATACGCAGTATTTT. Translation: CASSEGGGRTDTQYF.